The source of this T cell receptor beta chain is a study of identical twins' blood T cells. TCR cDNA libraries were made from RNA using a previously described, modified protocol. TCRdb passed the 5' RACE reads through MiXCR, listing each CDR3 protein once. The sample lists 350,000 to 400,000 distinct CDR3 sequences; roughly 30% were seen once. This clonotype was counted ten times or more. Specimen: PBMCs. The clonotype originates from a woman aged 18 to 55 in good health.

CDR3 sequence: CASSLVPATGELFF. CDR3 sequence (DNA): TGCGCCAGCAGCTTGGTTCCGGCCACCGGGGAGCTGTTTTTT. V is TRBV5-1 and J is TRBJ2-2, with D unclear. The CDR3 has 14 amino acids. The V end lost 0 bases, the J end lost 4 bases, and 7 bases lay between the germline ends. Germline lookup yields CDR1 SGHRS and CDR2 YFSETQ.